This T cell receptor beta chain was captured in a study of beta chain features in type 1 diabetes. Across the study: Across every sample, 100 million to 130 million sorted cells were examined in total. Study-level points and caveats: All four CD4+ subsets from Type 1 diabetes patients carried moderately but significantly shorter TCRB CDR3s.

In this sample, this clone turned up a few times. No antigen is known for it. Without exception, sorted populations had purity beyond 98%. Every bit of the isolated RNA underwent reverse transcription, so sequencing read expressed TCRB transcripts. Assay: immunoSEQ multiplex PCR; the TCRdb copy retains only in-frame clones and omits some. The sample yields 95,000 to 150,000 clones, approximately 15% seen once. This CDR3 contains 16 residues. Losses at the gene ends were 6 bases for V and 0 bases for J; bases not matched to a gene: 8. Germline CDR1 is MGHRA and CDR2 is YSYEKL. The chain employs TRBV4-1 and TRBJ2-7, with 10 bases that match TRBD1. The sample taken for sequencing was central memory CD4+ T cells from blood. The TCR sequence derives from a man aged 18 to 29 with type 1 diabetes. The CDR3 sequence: CASSPGRDRGSYEQYF. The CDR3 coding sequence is TGCGCCAGCAGTCCCGGCCGGGACAGGGGCTCCTACGAGCAGTACTTC.